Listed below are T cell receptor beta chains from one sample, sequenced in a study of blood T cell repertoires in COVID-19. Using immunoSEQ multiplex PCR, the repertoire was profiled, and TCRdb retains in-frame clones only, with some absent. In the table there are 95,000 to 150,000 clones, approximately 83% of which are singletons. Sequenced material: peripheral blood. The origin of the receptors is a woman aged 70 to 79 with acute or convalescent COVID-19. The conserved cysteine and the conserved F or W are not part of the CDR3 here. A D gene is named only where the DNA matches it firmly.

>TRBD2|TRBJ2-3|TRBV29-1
SAALAGGGTDTQY
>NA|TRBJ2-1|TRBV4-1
ASSPAPKEVEQF
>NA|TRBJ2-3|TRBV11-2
ASSLVTRGRPDTQY
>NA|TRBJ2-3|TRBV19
ASSKRRYTDTQY
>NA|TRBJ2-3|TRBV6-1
ASSERGATDTQY
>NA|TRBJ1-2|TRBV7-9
ASSLGSYGYT
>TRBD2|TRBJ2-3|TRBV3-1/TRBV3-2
ASSGLAGGTDTQY
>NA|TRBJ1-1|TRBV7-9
ASSYHRDRNTEAF
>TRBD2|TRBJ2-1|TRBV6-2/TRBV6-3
ASSPNLAGGYNEQF
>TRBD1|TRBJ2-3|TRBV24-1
ATSDSGQGDGHTQY
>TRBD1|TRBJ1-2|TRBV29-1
SVNGQGGYT
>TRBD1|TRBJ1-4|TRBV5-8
ASSPGTDATNEKLF
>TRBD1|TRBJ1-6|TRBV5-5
ASSLVGGDSPLH
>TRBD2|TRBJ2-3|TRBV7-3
ASSLKLAGGFTDTQY
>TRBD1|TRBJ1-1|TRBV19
ASSAIRGRQGNTEAF
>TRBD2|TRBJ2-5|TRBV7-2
ASSLAGTSGSGQETQY
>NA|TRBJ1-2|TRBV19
ASSMANYGYT
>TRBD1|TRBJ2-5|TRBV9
ASSPWTGGETQY
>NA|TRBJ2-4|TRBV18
ASSPLLRNLAKNIQY
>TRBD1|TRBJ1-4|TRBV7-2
ASSLGQLNEKLF
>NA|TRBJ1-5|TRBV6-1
ASSEGSGDQPQH
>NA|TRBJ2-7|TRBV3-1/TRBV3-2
ASSQAPSWRGYYEQY
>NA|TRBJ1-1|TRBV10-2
ASSELGRNTEAF
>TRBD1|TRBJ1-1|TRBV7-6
ASSFTTGEGTEAF
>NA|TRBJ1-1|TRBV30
AWSGQAGG
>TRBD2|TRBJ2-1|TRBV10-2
ASSLSGGALNEQF
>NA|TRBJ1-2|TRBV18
ASSPGQGYGYT
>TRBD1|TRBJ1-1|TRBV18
ASSPAGGNEAF
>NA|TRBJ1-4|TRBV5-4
ASSRGEKLF
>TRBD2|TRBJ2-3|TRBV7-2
ASSSSGAGDTQY
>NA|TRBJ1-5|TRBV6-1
ASSAQTGKSNQPQH
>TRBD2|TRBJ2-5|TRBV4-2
ASSQDSGGIETQY
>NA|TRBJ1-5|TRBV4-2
ASSQDVGGDQPQH
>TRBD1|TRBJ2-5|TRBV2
ASNRDRGETQY
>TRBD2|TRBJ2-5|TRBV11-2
ASSLVTSGGETQY
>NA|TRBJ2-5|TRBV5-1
ASTWGGEQETQY
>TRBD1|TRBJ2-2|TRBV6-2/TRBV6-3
ASSYHTDRATGELF
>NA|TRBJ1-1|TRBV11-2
ASSLGGGNTEAF
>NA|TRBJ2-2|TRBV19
ASRVKGTGELF
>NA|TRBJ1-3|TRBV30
AFTMGASSGNTIY
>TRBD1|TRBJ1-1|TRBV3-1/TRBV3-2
ASRRDSGVNTEAF
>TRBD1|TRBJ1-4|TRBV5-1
ASSFSGTGNEKLF
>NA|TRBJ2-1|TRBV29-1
SDYREPNEQF
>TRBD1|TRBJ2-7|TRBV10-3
AIRGQWGSEQY
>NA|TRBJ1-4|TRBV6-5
ASSSWGDNEKLF
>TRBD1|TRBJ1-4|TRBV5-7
ASSPGTGGREKLF
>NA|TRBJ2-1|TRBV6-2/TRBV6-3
ASSYRGDEQF
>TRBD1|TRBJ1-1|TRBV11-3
ASSSRTGTTSQAF
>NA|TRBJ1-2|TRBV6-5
ASSYSGNSYGYT
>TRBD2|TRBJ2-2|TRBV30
AWSLGGSNTGELF
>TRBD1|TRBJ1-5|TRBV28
ASSMGQNYAPQH
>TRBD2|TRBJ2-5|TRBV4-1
ASTPSGGAPRETQY
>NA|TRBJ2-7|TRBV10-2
ASTADRTYEQY
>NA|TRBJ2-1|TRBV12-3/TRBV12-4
ASSLGLKGEQF
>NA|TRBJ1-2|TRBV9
ASSVGQGGNYGYT
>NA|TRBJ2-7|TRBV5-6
ASSAGSRILEQY
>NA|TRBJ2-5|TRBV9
ASSDYGRGGRPQETQY
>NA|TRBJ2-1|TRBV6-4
ASSDTGLASSYNEQF
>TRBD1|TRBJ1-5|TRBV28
ASSSGQGFQPQH
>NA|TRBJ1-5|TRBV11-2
ASSLGENQPQH